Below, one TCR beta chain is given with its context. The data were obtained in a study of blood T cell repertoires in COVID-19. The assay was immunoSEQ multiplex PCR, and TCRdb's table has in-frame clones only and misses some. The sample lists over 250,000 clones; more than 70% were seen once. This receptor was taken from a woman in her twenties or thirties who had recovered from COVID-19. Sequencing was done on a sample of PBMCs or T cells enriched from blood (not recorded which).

The CDR3 here is CASSLGGGRHTF. The CDR3 nucleotides are TGTGCCAGCAGCTTAGGTGGTGGGCGCCACACCTTC. The J gene is TRBJ1-2, the V gene TRBV7-2; the D is unclear. Germline CDR1 SGHTA, CDR2 FQGNSA. This CDR3 is built from 12 residues. V shed 1 base and J shed 12 bases, with 12 bases lying between them. The full variable domain, completed using reference TRBV7-2 and TRBJ1-2, is GAGVSQSPSNKVTEKGKDVELRCDPISGHTALYWYRQSLGQGLEFLIYFQGNSAPDKSGLPSDRFSAERTGGSVSTLTIQRTQQEDSAVYLCASSLGGGRHTFGSGTRLTVV.